This entry lists 18 T cell receptor beta chains sequenced from one sample in a study of human T cells and chemical hapten exposure. Sample time point: patch test 1, 2 weeks after DPC sensitization. Stated treatment: therapeutic diphenylcyclopropenone sensitization with weekly scalp DPC. TCRdb analysed the RACE reads with MiXCR anew, one entry per CDR3 protein. The data hold 340,000 or so distinct CDR3 sequences, with around 7% observed a single time. Sample: whole blood, taken in connection with sensitization to the hapten diphenylcyclopropenone (DPC). The receptors were sampled from a woman aged 18-29 years with alopecia areata. Some clones in this sample may be carry-over from other donors' samples.

This clonotype appeared many times. The rearrangement joins TRBV4-3 to TRBJ2-1, with TRBD2 matching 7 bases. The V gene's germline CDR1 is LGHNA and CDR2 YSLEER. The CDR3 loop spans 16 amino acids. With V trimmed by 0 bases and J by 0 bases, 2 bases remained unmatched. In DNA, the CDR3 is TGCGCCAGCAGCCAAGACGGGGGGAGCTCCTACAATGAGCAGTTCTTC. Translation: CASSQDGGSSYNEQFF.

This clonotype was recorded only once. The DNA is omitted, as the CDR3 cannot be located on it reliably, and the CDR3 follows TCRdb's listing. CDR3 in amino acids: CSALQGTISPSIF. J is TRBJ1-5 and V is TRBV20-1; no DNA check was done on the table's D call, TRBD1. The germline V gene encodes CDR1 DFQATT and CDR2 SNEGSKA (reference sequence). The CDR3 has 13 residues if both end residues are counted.

This clonotype was observed many times. The chain has TRBV5-1 and TRBJ2-1, with unresolved D. Germline CDR1 and CDR2: SGHRS and YFSETQ. The CDR3 is 14 amino acids. Trimming cost V 0 bases and J 7 bases, with 11 bases left between them. The CDR3 DNA reads as TGCGCCAGCAGCTTGGACGGGTTTAGGAATGAGCAGTTCTTC. Translating it yields CASSLDGFRNEQFF.

Ten or more counts support this clonotype. The genes are TRBV12-3 or TRBV12-4 and TRBJ1-1; D gene uncertain. Trimming stripped 6 bases from V and 1 base from J, with 6 bases between. This CDR3 is 12 amino acids long. This chain's CDR3 is CASSFPNTEAFF. Written as DNA, the CDR3 is TGTGCCAGCAGCTTCCCGAACACTGAAGCTTTCTTT.

The chain carries TRBV7-2 and TRBJ2-7; 12 positions match TRBD1. J gave up 5 bases and V 5 bases, and 7 bases lay outside the gene matches. The CDR3 is made up of 15 amino acids. Germline values: CDR1 SGHTA, CDR2 FQGNSA. The CDR3 bases are TGTGCCAGCAGCCAGACCGGGACAGGGGGCCACGAGCAGTACTTC. It specifies CASSQTGTGGHEQYF.

This clonotype was counted ten times or more. The chain is built from TRBV12-3 or TRBV12-4 and TRBJ1-2, with a weak D call TRBD1 (6 bases). Trimming took off 6 bases at V and 8 bases at J, with 19 bases between the two ends. The CDR3 contains 14 residues. CDR3 residues: CASSPPGGRGGYTF. The DNA of the CDR3 is TGTGCCAGCAGCCCCCCCGGGGGGCGCGGCGGCTACACCTTC.

This clonotype was counted at least ten times. The V gene is TRBV28, the J gene TRBJ1-1; TRBD1 agrees at 9 bases. Per the germline V gene, CDR1 is MDHEN and CDR2 is SYDVKM. The CDR3 has 14 amino acids. The ends lost 2 bases at V and 4 bases at J; junction bases unmatched: 2. Here the CDR3 reads CASSLGDRATEAFF. The CDR3 DNA follows: TGTGCCAGCAGTTTAGGGGACAGGGCCACTGAAGCTTTCTTT.

This clonotype has a count of ten or more. The rearrangement joins TRBV3-1 to TRBJ2-5; D possibly corresponds to TRBD2 (6 bases). CDR1 LGHDT and CDR2 YNNKEL come from the germline V gene (reference sequence). V dropped 3 bases and J dropped 3 bases, with 11 bases sitting between them. The CDR3 contains 14 residues. The CDR3 DNA is TGTGCCAGCAGCCATGTATCGGGGGAAGAGACCCAGTACTTC. This translates into CASSHVSGEETQYF.

This clonotype occurred many times. V is TRBV2 and J is TRBJ2-5, with D possibly called TRBD1 or TRBD2 (7 bases each). The CDR3 runs 17 residues. Germline CDR1 reads SNHLY; CDR2 reads FYNNEI. Trimming removed 6 bases from V and 3 bases from J, with 23 bases in between. CDR3 residues: CASRTPMTGREKETQYF. The CDR3 DNA follows: TGTGCCAGCAGGACACCTATGACAGGGCGGGAGAAAGAGACCCAGTACTTC.

The rearrangement joins TRBV5-1 to TRBJ2-3; 7 positions agree with TRBD2. The CDR3 runs 18 residues. The germline gives CDR1 SGHRS, CDR2 YFSETQ. V dropped 3 bases and J dropped 4; count of bases not matched to a gene: 17. CDR3 nucleotide sequence: TGCGCCAGCAGCTATAAAAGGACGGCGGGGGAAGACTCAGATACGCAGTATTTT. Its translation: CASSYKRTAGEDSDTQYF.

This clonotype appeared many times. J is TRBJ2-3 and V is TRBV2; 14 bases are a match to TRBD2. V was clipped by 0 bases and J by 0 bases; unmatched bases: 17. The germline gives CDR1 SNHLY, CDR2 FYNNEI. This CDR3 is 23 amino acids long. CDR3 coding DNA: TGTGCCAGCAGTGAAGCGCTCGGGACTAGCGGGGGTACTACTACTGCAAGCACAGATACGCAGTATTTT. It is translated as CASSEALGTSGGTTTASTDTQYF.

Turning to this clonotype: The germline gene is not matched at one end of the junction; a read error may be the cause. CDR3: CANSYRATYTEAFF. As DNA, the CDR3 is TGTGCCAACAGTTACAGGGCAACTTACACTGAAGCTTTCTTT. The chain uses TRBV6-5 and TRBJ1-1; D possibly corresponds to TRBD1 (6 bases). The CDR3 is made up of 14 amino acids. Germline CDR1 and CDR2: MNHEY and SVGAGI.

The chain joins TRBV28 to TRBJ1-4; D is perhaps TRBD1 (5 bases). The germline V gene has CDR1 MDHEN and CDR2 SYDVKM. V lost 3 bases and J lost 5, with 16 bases in between. This CDR3 has 16 residues. The CDR3 DNA sequence: TGTGCCAGCAGTTTCGCGACTCCCGCAGGGAATGAAAAACTGTTTTTT. Amino acid sequence: CASSFATPAGNEKLFF.

The chain uses TRBV3-1 and TRBJ1-1; no clear D gene. The CDR3 spans 16 residues. Trimming shortened V by 8 bases and J by 0 bases, and 19 bases separated the two germline ends. Looked up from germline, CDR1 is LGHDT and CDR2 is YNNKEL (reference sequence). CDR3 DNA: TGTGCCAGCTCGGCCGCCCGGACTTGGGTGAACACTGAAGCTTTCTTT. Translation gives CASSAARTWVNTEAFF. Complete variable domain (other parts from reference TRBV3-1 and TRBJ1-1): DTAVSQTPKYLVTQMGNDKSIKCEQNLGHDTMYWYKQDSKKFLKIMFSYNNKELIINETVPNRFSPKSPDKAHLNLHINSLELGDSAVYFCASSAARTWVNTEAFFGQGTRLTVV.

This clonotype occurred many times. The chain is built from TRBV25-1 and TRBJ2-5, with TRBD2 as a possible D gene (5 bases). V lost 2 bases, J lost 2 bases, and 6 bases lay in between. CDR3 length: 13 residues. The germline V gene encodes CDR1 MGHDK and CDR2 SYGVNS. For the CDR3, the DNA is TGTGCCAGCAGTGAACAGCGGCAAGAGACCCAGTACTTC. Residues: CASSEQRQETQYF.

This clonotype was found many times. The V and J genes are TRBV9 and TRBJ2-7; 8 bases are a match to TRBD2. The CDR3 consists of 16 residues. Looked up from germline, CDR1 is SGDLS and CDR2 is YYNGEE. Germline trimming cut 1 base from V and 3 bases from J; bases unmatched to any gene: 9. The CDR3 reads CASSVMASGPIYEQYF. For the CDR3, the DNA is TGTGCCAGCAGCGTAATGGCTAGCGGGCCGATCTACGAGCAGTACTTC.

This clonotype turned up a few times. This sequence joins TRBV6-2 or TRBV6-3 and TRBJ2-7, with 8 bases aligning to TRBD2. In germline, CDR1 is MNHEY, CDR2 SVGEGT. V dropped 4 bases and J dropped 5; count of bases not matched to a gene: 13. The CDR3 totals 16 residues. CDR3 residues: CASSSPLKRGRNEQYF. CDR3 bases: TGTGCCAGCAGTTCCCCGCTTAAGCGGGGGAGAAACGAGCAGTACTTC.

The sample holds many counts of this clonotype. The J gene is TRBJ1-5, the V gene TRBV20-1, with D perhaps matching TRBD1 (5 bases). Germline V gives CDR1 DFQATT, CDR2 SNEGSKA (reference sequence). This CDR3 contains 13 residues. Trimming took 1 base from V and 5 from J, leaving 9 bases between them. CDR3 amino acids: CSARAREDQPQHF. The CDR3 bases are TGCAGTGCTAGAGCCAGGGAGGATCAGCCCCAGCATTTT.